This record looks at one T cell receptor (beta chain) sequence and its context. The antigen is not known. Sequencing used immunoSEQ multiplex PCR; TCRdb keeps in-frame clones, though not all of them. The sample holds 41,000 or so clones, about 87% seen once. Germline V CDR1 and CDR2: MNHEY, SVGEGT. The CDR3 has 12 amino acids. J was trimmed by 6 bases and V by 5 bases; bases with no gene match: 2. The data stem from a study of CD4 T cells in relation to SARS-CoV-2 and coronaviruses. In the study overall: After roughly 11 days of antigen culture, PBMC TCR beta CDR3s were sequenced. Convalescent patients were under 10 males and a few females; two were Hispanic.

Sorted naive or memory CD4+ cells met CEF peptides for roughly ten days. The origin of this receptor is an adult with COVID-19. The gene calls are TRBV6-2 or TRBV6-3 and TRBJ2-3, with 7 bases matching TRBD2. Sequencing was done on a sample of naive CD4+ T cells from PBMCs, cultured in vitro. Subset meaning: naive CD4+ T cells isolated by negative enrichment. The CDR3 DNA reads TGTGCCAGCAGTACTAGCGAGGATACGCAGTATTTT. Amino acids: CASSTSEDTQYF.